This TCR beta chain was observed in a study of T cells in Graves' hyperthyroidism and ophthalmopathy. RNA transcripts served as the template for amplifying TCR beta CDR3 regions. In the first-round RT-PCR of the TCR CDR3, the HTBI primer set was used. TCRdb re-analysed the multiplex PCR reads in MiXCR, keeping a single row per CDR3 protein. This table has about 520,000 distinct CDR3 sequences, roughly 20% appearing once. Germline CDR1 and CDR2: DFQATT and SNEGSKA (reference sequence). The germline V and J ends were trimmed by 6 bases and 5 bases, with 20 bases remaining between them. The CDR3 spans 14 residues. This clonotype was counted at least ten times.

Specimen: blood. The TCR sequence derives from a man between 18 and 35 years old with Graves' hyperthyroidism. J is TRBJ2-7 and V is TRBV20-1, with D perhaps given as TRBD1 or TRBD2 (5 bases each). The CDR3: CSAIEGQVTDEQYF. The CDR3 nucleotides read TGCAGTGCCATAGAGGGGCAGGTTACCGACGAGCAGTACTTC.